The rows below give T cell receptor beta chains drawn from one sample of a study of T cells in Graves' hyperthyroidism and ophthalmopathy. MiXCR, applied by TCRdb to the multiplex PCR reads, yields one record per CDR3 protein. The sample carries about 420,000 distinct CDR3 sequences, approximately 13% recorded once. Sequencing was done on a sample of blood. The receptors derive from a woman aged 18-30 years with Graves' hyperthyroidism. Each CDR3 is given with its conserved first and last residue. A D gene is named only where the DNA matches it firmly. A row's size may be missing; if present it is once, few, many or a size class.

abundance	d_gene	v_gene	j_gene	CDR3aa	CDR3nt
many	TRBD1	TRBV12-3/TRBV12-4	TRBJ1-3	CASSESGGAGNTIYF	TGTGCCAGCAGTGAATCAGGGGGTGCTGGAAACACCATATATTTT
many	TRBD2	TRBV5-1	TRBJ2-1	CASSLGLAGRSSYNEQFF	TGCGCCAGCAGCTTGGGACTAGCGGGGCGGAGCTCCTACAATGAGCAGTTCTTC
NA	TRBD2	TRBV5-4	TRBJ2-7	CASSLELAPSYEQYF	TGTGCCAGCAGCTTGGAACTAGCGCCCTCCTACGAGCAGTACTTC
many	TRBD2	TRBV27	TRBJ2-3	CASSSYFSSGRFTDTQYF	TGTGCCAGCAGTTCCTACTTTTCTAGCGGGAGATTCACAGATACGCAGTATTTT
NA	TRBD2	TRBV7-9	TRBJ2-1	CASSLPTSGRRNEQFF	TGTGCCAGCAGCTTGCCCACTAGCGGGAGGAGGAATGAGCAGTTCTTC
NA	NA	TRBV6-1	TRBJ1-1	CASKQQLNTEAFF	TGTGCCAGCAAACAACAGTTGAACACTGAAGCTTTCTTT
few	NA	TRBV6-1	TRBJ2-3	CASSEILSTDTQYF	TGTGCCAGCAGTGAAATACTAAGCACAGATACGCAGTATTTT
few	NA	TRBV14	TRBJ2-2	CASSQHSTGELFF	TGTGCCAGCAGCCAACACAGCACCGGGGAGCTGTTTTTT
NA	TRBD2	TRBV30	TRBJ2-3	CAWSAGDYRTDTQYF	TGTGCCTGGAGTGCCGGGGACTATCGCACAGATACGCAGTATTTT
few	NA	TRBV5-5	TRBJ2-3	CASSSRLVRVTDTQYF	TGTGCCAGCAGCTCGAGACTAGTTCGGGTCACAGATACGCAGTATTTT
many	NA	TRBV27	TRBJ1-2	CASSSVRGIDYGYTF	TGTGCCAGCAGTTCAGTCAGGGGCATTGACTATGGCTACACCTTC
many	NA	TRBV7-3	TRBJ2-2	CASSLLAANTGELFF	TGTGCCAGCAGCTTATTGGCAGCGAACACCGGGGAGCTGTTTTTT
NA	NA	TRBV5-1	TRBJ2-2	CASSKTGELFF	TGCGCCAGCAGCAAAACCGGGGAGCTGTTTTTT
many	NA	TRBV27	TRBJ2-5	CASIRVARQETQYF	TGTGCCAGCATCCGGGTTGCGAGACAAGAGACCCAGTACTTC